Each of the 7 T cell receptor beta chains below was sequenced from the same sample in a study of radiotherapy plus CTLA-4 blockade in lung cancer. The repertoire was sequenced with immunoSEQ multiplex PCR; TCRdb's copy has only in-frame clones and lacks some. The sample includes tens of thousands of clones, roughly 84% of them seen just once. The starting material was peripheral blood, obtained from a patient treated with radiotherapy plus ipilimumab. The receptors derive from a human donor with non-small cell lung cancer who had a partial response to radiotherapy plus ipilimumab.

J is TRBJ1-2 and V is TRBV19; the D gene is possibly TRBD1 (5 bases). The CDR3 covers 11 residues. The germline V and J ends were trimmed by 7 bases and 8 bases, with 11 bases remaining between them. The germline gives CDR1 LNHDA, CDR2 SQIVND (reference sequence). The CDR3 region is CASTNRGGYTF. Written as DNA, the CDR3 is TGTGCCAGTACCAATAGGGGAGGCTACACCTTC.

This clone has just a few counts. V is TRBV6-1 and J is TRBJ1-2, with TRBD1 matching over 8 bases. From germline, CDR1 is MNHNS and CDR2 SASEGT. The CDR3 is 13 amino acids. V lost 5 bases, J lost 5 bases, and 4 bases stayed unmatched. The CDR3 nucleotides read TGTGCCAGCAGTTCGACAGGGGTTTATGGCTACACCTTC. Amino acids: CASSSTGVYGYTF.

The chain links TRBV6-1 to TRBJ1-1, with 7 bases aligning to TRBD1. The V gene end was trimmed by 6 bases and the J gene end by 0 bases; junction bases not matched to a gene: 7. Germline V gene data show CDR1 as MNHNS and CDR2 as SASEGT. The CDR3 totals 15 residues. CDR3 amino acids: CASRGGQQVNTEAFF. CDR3 DNA sequence: TGTGCCAGCAGAGGGGGACAGCAGGTGAACACTGAAGCTTTCTTT.

The J gene is TRBJ1-5, the V gene TRBV6-4, with unresolved D. The V and J ends lost 3 bases and 7 bases respectively, with 10 bases between them. Germline CDR1 and CDR2: MRHNA and SNTAGT. The CDR3 is 13 residues long. The CDR3 coding sequence is TGTGCCAGCAGTGAACTGGGAGGCCAGCCCCAGCATTTT. As protein: CASSELGGQPQHF.

J is TRBJ2-7 and V is TRBV6-1; a weak D match, TRBD2 (6 bases). The CDR3 contains 12 residues. Germline V gives CDR1 MNHNS, CDR2 SASEGT. Trimming removed 8 bases from V and 0 bases from J, with 8 bases in between. CDR3 loop: CASEGLSYEQYF. DNA for the CDR3: TGTGCCAGCGAGGGACTCTCCTACGAGCAGTACTTC.

The chain joins TRBV5-1 to TRBJ2-5; TRBD2 matches at 7 bases. The CDR3 is 16 amino acids. Per the germline V gene, CDR1 is SGHRS and CDR2 is YFSETQ. V was clipped by 0 bases and J by 0 bases; unmatched bases: 5. The CDR3 coding sequence is TGCGCCAGCAGCTTGGGGACTAGAGAGTACCAAGAGACCCAGTACTTC. Encoded protein: CASSLGTREYQETQYF.

A word on this clone: Germline and junction disagree at one end, which may indicate a read error. V gene TRBV7-8 combines with J gene TRBJ2-7; 10 positions match TRBD1. The CDR3 runs to 14 residues. Germline CDR1 and CDR2: SGHVS and FQNEAQ. In nucleotides, the CDR3 is TGTGCCAGTTCTAGTGACCCGGGACAGGGGACGCTCTTGTTC. Its translation: CASSSDPGQGTLLF.